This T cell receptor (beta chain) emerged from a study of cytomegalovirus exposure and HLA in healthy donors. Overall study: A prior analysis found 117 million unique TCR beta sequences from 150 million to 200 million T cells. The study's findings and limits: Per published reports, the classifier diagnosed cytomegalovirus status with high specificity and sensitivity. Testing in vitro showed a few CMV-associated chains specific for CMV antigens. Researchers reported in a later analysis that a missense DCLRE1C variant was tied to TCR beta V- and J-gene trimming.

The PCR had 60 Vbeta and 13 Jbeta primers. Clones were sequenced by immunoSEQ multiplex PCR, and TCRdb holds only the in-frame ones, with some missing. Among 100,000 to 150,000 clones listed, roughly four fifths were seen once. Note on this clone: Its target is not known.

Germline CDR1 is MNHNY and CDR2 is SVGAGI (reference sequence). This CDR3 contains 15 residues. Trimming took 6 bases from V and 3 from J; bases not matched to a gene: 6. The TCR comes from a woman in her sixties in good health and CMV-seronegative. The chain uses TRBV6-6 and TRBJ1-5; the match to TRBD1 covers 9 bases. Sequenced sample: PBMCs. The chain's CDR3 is CASRKQGADNQPQHF. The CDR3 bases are TGTGCCAGCAGGAAACAGGGGGCTGACAATCAGCCCCAGCATTTT.